The present T cell receptor (beta chain) was sequenced within a study of shared clonotypes between healthy human individuals. Germline V CDR1 and CDR2: MDHEN, SYDVKM. The CDR3 has 16 residues. The J segment lost 1 base and the V segment lost 4 bases, leaving 7 bases of the junction unmatched. Sequencing used immunoSEQ multiplex PCR; TCRdb keeps in-frame clones, though not all of them. The sample yields about 180,000 clones, over 80% seen once. The sample was naive CD4+ T cells sorted from blood. The sample's subset: CD45RA+ positively selected. This TCR was sampled from a woman aged 25 to 39 in good health. This chain connects TRBV28 to TRBJ2-3; 8 positions agree with TRBD1. CDR3 DNA: TGTGCCAGCAGTTCCTCAGGGGGCGCGGGCACAGATACGCAGTATTTT. Its translation: CASSSSGGAGTDTQYF.